The entry that follows covers one T cell receptor (beta chain) sequence. Antigen specificity is unknown. Sequencing was performed with immunoSEQ multiplex PCR; in TCRdb, only in-frame clones are kept and a portion is missing. The data hold tens of thousands of clones, with about 73% observed a single time. This CDR3 contains 14 residues. Germline V gene data show CDR1 as SGHDT and CDR2 as YYEEEE. V lost 3 bases to trimming and J lost 3 bases, with 10 bases between them. The data originate from a study of radiotherapy plus CTLA-4 blockade in lung cancer. Findings of the study overall: The authors reported that early blood T cell clone dynamics, with interferon-beta, best predicted response. TCR clones of tumor origin grew in blood after radiotherapy plus ipilimumab.

The material was peripheral blood, obtained from a patient treated with radiotherapy plus ipilimumab. The V call is TRBV5-6, the J call TRBJ1-5, with D hard to call. This clonotype originated in a human donor with non-small cell lung cancer who had stable disease on radiotherapy plus ipilimumab. Here the CDR3 reads CASSWYRTNQPQHF. The CDR3 nucleotides are TGTGCCAGCAGCTGGTACAGAACCAATCAGCCCCAGCATTTT.